This T cell receptor beta chain comes out of a study of response to subunit inactivated influenza vaccine. TCRdb reprocessed the RT-PCR reads via MiXCR and lists one record per CDR3 protein. The sample lists 150,000 to 200,000 distinct CDR3 sequences; about 11% were seen once. This CDR3 region has 15 residues. Trimming removed 5 bases from V and 5 bases from J; junction bases left unmatched: 12. Germline CDR1 is LGHNA and CDR2 is YSLEER. The sequencing used non-naive T cells sorted from PBMCs, collected 45 days after vaccination. The chain carries TRBV4-3 and TRBJ2-7, with 7 bases aligning to TRBD2. The TCR originated in a man between 45 and 60 years old who received an inactivated influenza vaccine. CDR3 loop: CASSAFTGAGHEQYF. In nucleotides, the CDR3 is TGCGCCAGCAGCGCATTTACAGGAGCGGGGCACGAGCAGTACTTC.